The 15 T cell receptor beta chains listed next were all sequenced from one sample in a study of PD-L1 blockade in urothelial cancer (dated by TCRdb to 2017 to 2019). The time point tag for this specimen amounts to: peripheral blood 6 weeks after treatment start. The library was made by the immunoSEQ multiplex PCR assay. TCRdb retrieved this table from immuneACCESS and kept in-frame rearrangements only. Not all clones are present; in checked studies, unresolved V genes account for under half, and no reason is known for the remainder. The sample profile shows about 90,000 clones; less than 90% of them were found once. Together, the top ten hold roughly 8% of the sample. The sample in question was PBMCs, obtained around atezolizumab (anti-PD-L1) treatment. The source is a man between 65 and 85 years old with urothelial cancer.

The chain links TRBV7-2 to TRBJ2-7; a possible D gene is TRBD1 (5 bases). Trimming took off 2 bases at V and 6 bases at J, with 11 bases between the two ends. Germline assignment: CDR1 SGHTA and CDR2 FQGNSA. There are 13 residues in the CDR3. CDR3 DNA: TGTGCCAGCAGCTTACCCAGGGCTTCCGAGCAGTACTTC. Translating it yields CASSLPRASEQYF.

This clone was seen once. The chain employs TRBV9 and TRBJ1-3, with 8 bases lining up with TRBD1. Germline V gives CDR1 SGDLS, CDR2 YYNGEE. With V trimmed by 3 bases and J by 4 bases, 6 bases remained unmatched. This CDR3 comprises 15 residues. CDR3 residues: CASSAQGAAGNTIYF. The CDR3 bases are TGTGCCAGCAGCGCCCAGGGGGCTGCAGGAAACACCATATATTTT. The whole variable domain, filled in from reference TRBV9 and TRBJ1-3, reads DSGVTQTPKHLITATGQRVTLRCSPRSGDLSVYWYQQSLDQGLQFLIQYYNGEERAKGNILERFSAQQFPDLHSELNLSSLELGDSALYFCASSAQGAAGNTIYFGEGSWLTVV.

The genes are TRBV5-1 and TRBJ1-3, with D unresolved. The CDR3 covers 15 residues. Germline V CDR1 and CDR2: SGHRS, YFSETQ. The V end lost 0 bases, the J end lost 0 bases, and 7 bases lay between the germline ends. CDR3 nucleotides: TGCGCCAGCAGCTTGGACATAGCCTCTGGAAACACCATATATTTT. Its translation: CASSLDIASGNTIYF.

This clone turned up a few times. CDR3 loop: CASRLQGSYTF. The CDR3 DNA sequence: TGTGCCAGCAGGCTACAGGGAAGCTACACCTTC. V and J are TRBV2 and TRBJ1-2; D may be TRBD1 (6 bases). This CDR3 comprises 11 residues. Trimming stripped 6 bases from V and 9 bases from J, with 11 bases between. CDR1 and CDR2 (germline): SNHLY, FYNNEI. Complete variable domain (other parts from reference TRBV2 and TRBJ1-2): EPEVTQTPSHQVTQMGQEVILRCVPISNHLYFYWYRQILGQKVEFLVSFYNNEISEKSEIFDDQFSVERPDGSNFTLKIRSTKLEDSAMYFCASRLQGSYTFGSGTRLTVV.

This chain joins TRBV9 and TRBJ2-3, with a possible D match to TRBD1 (6 bases). The germline V gene has CDR1 SGDLS and CDR2 YYNGEE. The V and J ends lost 0 bases and 1 base respectively, with 9 bases between them. CDR3 size: 15 residues. This CDR3 is CASSVGAGGTDTQYF. The CDR3 coding sequence is TGTGCCAGCAGCGTAGGGGCAGGGGGCACAGATACGCAGTATTTT.

This chain joins TRBV7-2 and TRBJ1-1, with D unclear. Germline V gene data show CDR1 as SGHTA and CDR2 as FQGNSA. V was clipped by 2 bases and J by 4 bases, with 11 bases between them. This CDR3 is built from 14 residues. The CDR3 region has the DNA TGTGCCAGCAGCTTACCCGGGGTGCCCACTGAAGCTTTCTTT. It is translated as CASSLPGVPTEAFF.

V gene TRBV29-1 combines with J gene TRBJ2-7, with TRBD1 matching 9 bases. CDR1 is SQVTM, CDR2 ANQGSEA, per germline. CDR3 length equals 12 residues. J gave up 1 base and V 7 bases, and 2 bases lay outside the gene matches. The CDR3 nucleotides read TGCAGCGCGGGGACAGGGTCCTACGAGCAGTACTTC. Translation gives CSAGTGSYEQYF.

This clone has a count of ten or more. The chain joins TRBV2 to TRBJ1-5, with D perhaps TRBD1 (5 bases). Per germline, CDR1 SNHLY and CDR2 FYNNEI. The CDR3 covers 13 residues. Between the trimmed V and J ends, which lost 3 bases and 7 bases, there was a span of 10 bases. The DNA of the CDR3 is TGTGCCAGCAGTGACTGGGAGGGGCAGCCCCAGCATTTT. Its protein is CASSDWEGQPQHF.

The chain carries TRBV9 and TRBJ1-1; 7 bases line up with TRBD1. Germline assignment: CDR1 SGDLS and CDR2 YYNGEE. CDR3 length: 17 amino acids. V was pared by 0 bases and J by 3 bases, with 11 bases of the junction left unmatched. CDR3 in DNA: TGTGCCAGCAGCGTAGCTACCGGAGGGACAGCGGACACTGAAGCTTTCTTT. Protein sequence: CASSVATGGTADTEAFF.

The chain combines TRBV18 with TRBJ1-3, with D maybe TRBD1 (6 bases). Trimming removed 3 bases at V and 0 bases at J, with 15 bases between. From germline, CDR1 is KGHSH and CDR2 LQKENI. The CDR3 has 17 amino acids. CDR3 loop: CASSPRTAQLSGNTIYF. CDR3 DNA sequence: TGTGCCAGCTCACCCCGGACAGCCCAACTCTCTGGAAACACCATATATTTT.

This chain joins TRBV5-1 and TRBJ1-5; TRBD1 matches 9 bases. The CDR3 contains 14 residues. V shed 4 bases and J 4 bases; nucleotides not matched to a gene: 3. In germline, CDR1 is SGHRS, CDR2 YFSETQ. CDR3 in DNA: TGCGCCAGCAGCCGGGGGACAGGGAATCAGCCCCAGCATTTT. Its translation: CASSRGTGNQPQHF.

The chain employs TRBV28 and TRBJ1-5; 8 bases align to TRBD1. V shed 6 bases, J shed 5 bases, and the junction held 9 bases outside the gene matches. Per germline, CDR1 MDHEN and CDR2 SYDVKM. CDR3 length: 15 residues. The CDR3 is CASSLTGDTDQPQHF. As DNA, the CDR3 is TGTGCCAGCAGCTTGACAGGGGACACCGATCAGCCCCAGCATTTT.

This chain connects TRBV7-9 to TRBJ1-2, with TRBD1 matching 11 bases. There are 16 residues in the CDR3. With V trimmed by 5 bases and J by 4 bases, 9 bases remained unmatched. Germline CDR1 SEHNR, CDR2 FQNEAQ (reference sequence). Here the CDR3 reads CASSPGGQGVVYGYTF. CDR3 sequence (DNA): TGTGCCAGCAGCCCTGGGGGACAGGGGGTAGTCTATGGCTACACCTTC.

The chain employs TRBV27 and TRBJ2-1; 9 nucleotides match TRBD1. Germline V gene sequence: CDR1 MNHEY, CDR2 SMNVEV (reference sequence). The CDR3 covers 14 residues. V shed 5 bases, J shed 10 bases, and the junction held 9 bases outside the gene matches. CDR3 nucleotide sequence: TGTGCCAGCAGTGCCGGGACAGGGATTCTCGAGCAGTTCTTC. Translated: CASSAGTGILEQFF.

This clone was counted between two and nine times. The J gene is TRBJ1-1, the V gene TRBV27; D is unclear. The CDR3 runs to 13 residues. V lost 6 bases and J 4 bases, leaving 12 bases between the germline ends. Germline V gene data show CDR1 as MNHEY and CDR2 as SMNVEV (reference sequence). As DNA, the CDR3 is TGTGCCAGCAGGAGCGGAGGAAGCACTGAAGCTTTCTTT. Its protein product is CASRSGGSTEAFF.